What follows are 3 T cell receptor beta chains derived from one specimen sequenced in a study of blood T cells in healthy people across ages. With a J-beta primer mix and a sample-barcoded 5' primer, a second PCR ran about 7 to 12 cycles. TCRdb reanalysed the 5' RACE reads using MiXCR and keeps one entry per CDR3 protein. This sample has 1.5 million to 2 million distinct CDR3 sequences, with roughly two fifths found just once. The sample taken for sequencing was blood. The receptor set was obtained from a human donor in good health.

The chain joins TRBV4-3 to TRBJ2-1; 7 bases are shared with TRBD1. Germline CDR1 and CDR2: LGHNA and YSLEER. V dropped 3 bases and J dropped 7; count of bases not matched to a gene: 3. CDR3 length equals 13 residues. CDR3: CASSHRQGNEQFF. The CDR3 DNA sequence: TGCGCCAGCAGCCATAGACAGGGAAATGAGCAGTTCTTC.

The J gene is TRBJ2-6, the V gene TRBV7-2; D gene ambiguous. The germline gives CDR1 SGHTA, CDR2 FQGNSA. The V gene lost 10 bases and the J gene lost 0 bases, with 16 bases spanning the gap. CDR3 size: 16 residues. CDR3 nucleotides: TGTGCCATCGGCAGAACCGCCAACTCTGGGGCCAACGTCCTGACTTTC. Its protein is CAIGRTANSGANVLTF.

This clonotype was found a few times. The chain recombines TRBV12-3 or TRBV12-4 with TRBJ2-7; possibly TRBD1 for D (5 bases). This CDR3 has 14 residues. Trimming removed 5 bases from V and 2 bases from J, with 13 bases in between. The CDR3 DNA reads as TGTGCCAGCAGTGAGAGTACAGGTCCCTACGAGCAGTACTTC. Amino acids: CASSESTGPYEQYF.